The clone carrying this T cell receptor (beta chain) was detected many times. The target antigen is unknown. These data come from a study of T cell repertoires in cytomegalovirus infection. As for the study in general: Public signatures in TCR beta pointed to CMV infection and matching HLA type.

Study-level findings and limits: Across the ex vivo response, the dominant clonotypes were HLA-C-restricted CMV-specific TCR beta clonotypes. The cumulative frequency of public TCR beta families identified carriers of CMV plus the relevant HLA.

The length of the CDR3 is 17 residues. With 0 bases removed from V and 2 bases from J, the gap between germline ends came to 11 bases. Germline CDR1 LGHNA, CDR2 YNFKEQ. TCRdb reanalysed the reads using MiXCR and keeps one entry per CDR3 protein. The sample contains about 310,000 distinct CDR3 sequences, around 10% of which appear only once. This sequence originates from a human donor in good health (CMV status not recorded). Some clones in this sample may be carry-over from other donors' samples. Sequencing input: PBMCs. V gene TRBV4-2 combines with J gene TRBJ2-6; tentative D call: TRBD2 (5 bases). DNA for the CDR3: TGTGCCAGCAGCCAAGAGGCGCGAGCGGCTGGGGCCAACGTCCTGACTTTC. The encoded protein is CASSQEARAAGANVLTF.